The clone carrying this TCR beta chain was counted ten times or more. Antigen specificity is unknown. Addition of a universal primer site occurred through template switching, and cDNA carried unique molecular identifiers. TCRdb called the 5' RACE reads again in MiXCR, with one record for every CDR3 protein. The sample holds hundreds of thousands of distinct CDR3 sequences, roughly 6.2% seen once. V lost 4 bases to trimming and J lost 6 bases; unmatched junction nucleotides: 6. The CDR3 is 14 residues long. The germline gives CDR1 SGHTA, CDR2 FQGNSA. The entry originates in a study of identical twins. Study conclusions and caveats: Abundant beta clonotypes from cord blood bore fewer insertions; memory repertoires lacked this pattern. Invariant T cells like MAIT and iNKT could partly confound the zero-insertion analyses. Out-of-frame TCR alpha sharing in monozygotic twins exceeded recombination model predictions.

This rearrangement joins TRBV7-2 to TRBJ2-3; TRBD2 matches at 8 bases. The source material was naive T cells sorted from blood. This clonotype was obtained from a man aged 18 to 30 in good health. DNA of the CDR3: TGTGCCAGCAGCTCCCGGGCTAGCGGGGATACGCAGTATTTT. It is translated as CASSSRASGDTQYF.